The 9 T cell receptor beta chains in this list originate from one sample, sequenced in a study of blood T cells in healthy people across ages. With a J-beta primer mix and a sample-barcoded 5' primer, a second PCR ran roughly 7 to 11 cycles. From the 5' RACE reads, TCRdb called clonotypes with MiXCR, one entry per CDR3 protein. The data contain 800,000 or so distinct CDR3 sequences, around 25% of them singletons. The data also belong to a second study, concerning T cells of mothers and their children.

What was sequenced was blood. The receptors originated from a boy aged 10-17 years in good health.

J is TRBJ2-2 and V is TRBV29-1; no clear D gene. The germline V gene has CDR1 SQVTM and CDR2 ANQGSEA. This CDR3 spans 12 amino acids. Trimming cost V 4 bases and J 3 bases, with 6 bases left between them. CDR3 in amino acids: CSVAGHTGELFF. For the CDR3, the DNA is TGCAGCGTTGCCGGGCACACCGGGGAGCTGTTTTTT.

CDR3 region: CASSQGISSYNEQFF. The CDR3 DNA sequence: TGTGCCAGCAGCCAAGGTATTTCTTCCTACAATGAGCAGTTCTTC. V and J are TRBV14 and TRBJ2-1; D is undetermined. CDR1 is SGHDN and CDR2 is FVKESK in the germline V gene. The CDR3 consists of 15 residues. V was shortened by 1 base and J by 1 base, with 8 bases between the two germline ends.

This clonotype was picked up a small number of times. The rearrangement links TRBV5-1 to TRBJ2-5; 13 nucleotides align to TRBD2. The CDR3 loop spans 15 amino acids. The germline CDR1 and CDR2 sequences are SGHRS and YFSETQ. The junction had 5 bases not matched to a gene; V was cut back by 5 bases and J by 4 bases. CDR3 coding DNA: TGCGCCAGCAGGTGGACTAGCGGGGGATCAGAGACCCAGTACTTC. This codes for CASRWTSGGSETQYF. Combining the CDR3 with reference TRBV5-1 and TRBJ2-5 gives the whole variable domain KAGVTQTPRYLIKTRGQQVTLSCSPISGHRSVSWYQQTPGQGLQFLFEYFSETQRNKGNFPGRFSGRQFSNSRSEMNVSTLELGDSALYLCASRWTSGGSETQYFGPGTRLLVL.

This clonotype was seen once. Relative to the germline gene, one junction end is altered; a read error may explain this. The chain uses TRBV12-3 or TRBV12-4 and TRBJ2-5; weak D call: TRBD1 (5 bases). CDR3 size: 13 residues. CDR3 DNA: TGTGCCAGCAGTCCACAGGTTCCAGAGACCCGGTACTTC. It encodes CASSPQVPETRYF.

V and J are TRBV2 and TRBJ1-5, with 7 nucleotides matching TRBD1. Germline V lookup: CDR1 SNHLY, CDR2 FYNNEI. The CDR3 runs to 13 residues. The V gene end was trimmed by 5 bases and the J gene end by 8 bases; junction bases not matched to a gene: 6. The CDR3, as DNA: TGTGCCAGCAGTTTGGGACAGAATAAGCCCCAGCATTTT. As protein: CASSLGQNKPQHF.

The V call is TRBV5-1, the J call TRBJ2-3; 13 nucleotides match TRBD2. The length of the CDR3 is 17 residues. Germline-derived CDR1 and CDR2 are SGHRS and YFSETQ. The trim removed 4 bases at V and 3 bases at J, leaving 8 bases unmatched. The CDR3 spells CASSVTGLAGPTDTQYF. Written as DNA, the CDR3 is TGCGCCAGCAGCGTAACGGGACTAGCGGGGCCAACAGATACGCAGTATTTT.

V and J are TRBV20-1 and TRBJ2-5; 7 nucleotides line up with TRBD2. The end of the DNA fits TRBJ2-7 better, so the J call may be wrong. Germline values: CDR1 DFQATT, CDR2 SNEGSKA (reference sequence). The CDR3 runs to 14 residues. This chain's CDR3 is CSARGRLAGYEQYF. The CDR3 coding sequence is TGCAGTGCTAGAGGACGACTAGCTGGTTACGAGCAGTACTTC.

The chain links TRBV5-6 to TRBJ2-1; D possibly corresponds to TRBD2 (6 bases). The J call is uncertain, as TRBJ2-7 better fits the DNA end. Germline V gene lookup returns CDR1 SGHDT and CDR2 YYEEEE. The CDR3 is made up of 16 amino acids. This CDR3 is CASSLDGRIQGNKQYF. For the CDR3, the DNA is TGTGCCAGCAGCTTAGACGGGAGAATCCAGGGCAATAAGCAGTACTTC.

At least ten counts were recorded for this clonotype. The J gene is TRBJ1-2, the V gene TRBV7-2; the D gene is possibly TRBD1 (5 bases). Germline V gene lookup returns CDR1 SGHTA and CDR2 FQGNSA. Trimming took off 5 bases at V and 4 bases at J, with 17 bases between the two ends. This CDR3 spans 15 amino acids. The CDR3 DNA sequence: TGTGCCAGCAGCGCACCCTCGACAGAACCCTATGGCTACACCTTC. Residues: CASSAPSTEPYGYTF.